This T cell receptor (beta chain) was retrieved from a study of shared clonotypes between healthy human individuals. Libraries were prepared by immunoSEQ multiplex PCR; TCRdb keeps only in-frame clonotypes and omits some of them. Seen here are approximately 2.1 million clones, 85% to 95% observed once, and the top ten hold 0.3% to 0.4%. Germline lookup yields CDR1 SGDLS and CDR2 YYNGEE. This CDR3 has 13 amino acids. V was clipped by 2 bases and J by 7 bases; unmatched bases: 4. The V call is TRBV9, the J call TRBJ1-2; 8 bases are a match to TRBD1. The sample was naive CD4+ T cells from PBMCs. Subset described: CD45RA+ positively selected. The sequence came from a man aged 18 to 29 in good health. Some clones in this sample may be carry-over from other donors' samples. DNA of the CDR3: TGTGCCAGCAGCGTGCAGGGGGCCCGTGGCTACACCTTC. Amino acids: CASSVQGARGYTF.